This T cell receptor beta chain stems from a study of CD8 T cells in ankylosing spondylitis. Study results and limitations: Past studies reported some motif variants in reactive arthritis synovial fluid and blood. The study looked at matched synovial fluid samples from ankylosing spondylitis patients. Disease-linked clones were reported to be significantly enriched there.

Per the germline V gene, CDR1 is ENHRY and CDR2 is SYGVKD. This CDR3 is 16 amino acids long. The V end lost 3 bases, the J end lost 0 bases, and 13 bases lay between the germline ends. MiXCR was run by TCRdb on the 5' RACE reads, yielding one entry per CDR3 protein. The repertoire holds roughly 260,000 distinct CDR3 sequences, with 20% as singletons. Note on this clonotype: The antigen remains undetermined.

This TCR came from a male donor with ankylosing spondylitis or in good health (not recorded which). The chain combines TRBV10-3 with TRBJ2-3; D perhaps matches TRBD1 (6 bases). Input material: blood, either unsorted or a sorted T cell fraction (not recorded which). The CDR3 DNA reads TGTGCCATCAGTGACGAGGGGGTCCCTAGCACAGATACGCAGTATTTT. Its protein product is CAISDEGVPSTDTQYF.